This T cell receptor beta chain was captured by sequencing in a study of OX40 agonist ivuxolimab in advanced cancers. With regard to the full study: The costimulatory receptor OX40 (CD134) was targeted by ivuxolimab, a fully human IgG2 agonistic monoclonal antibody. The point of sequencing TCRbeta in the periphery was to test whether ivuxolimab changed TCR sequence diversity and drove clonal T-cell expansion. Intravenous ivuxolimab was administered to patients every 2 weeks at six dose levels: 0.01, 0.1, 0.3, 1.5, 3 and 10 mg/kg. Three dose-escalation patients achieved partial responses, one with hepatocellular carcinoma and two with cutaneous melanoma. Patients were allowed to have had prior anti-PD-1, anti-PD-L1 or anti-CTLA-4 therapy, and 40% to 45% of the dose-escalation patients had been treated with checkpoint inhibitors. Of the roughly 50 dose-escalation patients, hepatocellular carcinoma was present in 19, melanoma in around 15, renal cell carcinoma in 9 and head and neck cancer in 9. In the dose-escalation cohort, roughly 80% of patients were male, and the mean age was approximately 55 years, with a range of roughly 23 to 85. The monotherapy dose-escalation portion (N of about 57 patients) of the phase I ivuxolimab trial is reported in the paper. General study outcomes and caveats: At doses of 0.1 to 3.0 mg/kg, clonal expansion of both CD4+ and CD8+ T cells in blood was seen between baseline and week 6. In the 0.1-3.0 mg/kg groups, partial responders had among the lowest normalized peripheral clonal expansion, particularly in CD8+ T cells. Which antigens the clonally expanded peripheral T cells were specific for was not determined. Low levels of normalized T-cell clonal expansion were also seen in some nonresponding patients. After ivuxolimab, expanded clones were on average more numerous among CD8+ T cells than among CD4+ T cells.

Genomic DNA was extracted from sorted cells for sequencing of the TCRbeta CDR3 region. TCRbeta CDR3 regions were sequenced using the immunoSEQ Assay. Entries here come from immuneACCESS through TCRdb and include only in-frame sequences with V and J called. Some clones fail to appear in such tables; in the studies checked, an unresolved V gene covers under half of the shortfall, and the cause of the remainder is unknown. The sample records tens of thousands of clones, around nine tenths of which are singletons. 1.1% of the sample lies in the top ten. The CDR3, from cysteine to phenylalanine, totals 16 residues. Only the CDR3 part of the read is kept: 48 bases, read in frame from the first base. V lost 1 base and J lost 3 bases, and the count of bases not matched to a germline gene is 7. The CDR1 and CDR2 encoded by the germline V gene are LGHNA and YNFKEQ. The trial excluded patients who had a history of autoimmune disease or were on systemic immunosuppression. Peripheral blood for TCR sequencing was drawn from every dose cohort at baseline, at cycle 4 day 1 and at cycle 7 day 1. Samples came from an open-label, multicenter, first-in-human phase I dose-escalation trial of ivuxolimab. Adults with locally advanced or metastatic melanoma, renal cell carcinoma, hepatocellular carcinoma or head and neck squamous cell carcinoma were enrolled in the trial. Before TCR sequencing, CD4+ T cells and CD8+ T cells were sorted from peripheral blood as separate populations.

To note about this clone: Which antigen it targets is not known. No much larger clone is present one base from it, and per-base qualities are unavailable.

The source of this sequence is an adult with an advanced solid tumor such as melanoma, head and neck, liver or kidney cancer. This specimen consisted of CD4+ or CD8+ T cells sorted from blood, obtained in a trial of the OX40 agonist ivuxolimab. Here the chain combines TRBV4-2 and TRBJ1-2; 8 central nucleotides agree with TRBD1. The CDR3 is CASSQVSGQGDYGYTF. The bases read TGTGCCAGCAGCCAAGTATCCGGACAGGGAGACTATGGCTACACCTTC.